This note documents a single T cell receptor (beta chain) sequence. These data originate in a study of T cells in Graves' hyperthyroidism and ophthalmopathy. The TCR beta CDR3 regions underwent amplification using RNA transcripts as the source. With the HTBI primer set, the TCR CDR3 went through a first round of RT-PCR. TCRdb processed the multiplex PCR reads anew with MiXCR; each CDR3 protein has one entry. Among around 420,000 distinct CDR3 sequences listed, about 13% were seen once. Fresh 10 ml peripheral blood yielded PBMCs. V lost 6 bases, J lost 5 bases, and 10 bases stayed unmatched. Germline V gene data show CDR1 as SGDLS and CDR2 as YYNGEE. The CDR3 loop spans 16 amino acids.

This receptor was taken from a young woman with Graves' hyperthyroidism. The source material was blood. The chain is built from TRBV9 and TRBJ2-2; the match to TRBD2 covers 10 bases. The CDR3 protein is CASTWTSGSLTGELFF. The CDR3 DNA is TGTGCCAGCACCTGGACTAGCGGAAGTTTAACCGGGGAGCTGTTTTTT. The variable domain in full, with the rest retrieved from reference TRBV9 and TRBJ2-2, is DSGVTQTPKHLITATGQRVTLRCSPRSGDLSVYWYQQSLDQGLQFLIQYYNGEERAKGNILERFSAQQFPDLHSELNLSSLELGDSALYFCASTWTSGSLTGELFFGEGSRLTVL.